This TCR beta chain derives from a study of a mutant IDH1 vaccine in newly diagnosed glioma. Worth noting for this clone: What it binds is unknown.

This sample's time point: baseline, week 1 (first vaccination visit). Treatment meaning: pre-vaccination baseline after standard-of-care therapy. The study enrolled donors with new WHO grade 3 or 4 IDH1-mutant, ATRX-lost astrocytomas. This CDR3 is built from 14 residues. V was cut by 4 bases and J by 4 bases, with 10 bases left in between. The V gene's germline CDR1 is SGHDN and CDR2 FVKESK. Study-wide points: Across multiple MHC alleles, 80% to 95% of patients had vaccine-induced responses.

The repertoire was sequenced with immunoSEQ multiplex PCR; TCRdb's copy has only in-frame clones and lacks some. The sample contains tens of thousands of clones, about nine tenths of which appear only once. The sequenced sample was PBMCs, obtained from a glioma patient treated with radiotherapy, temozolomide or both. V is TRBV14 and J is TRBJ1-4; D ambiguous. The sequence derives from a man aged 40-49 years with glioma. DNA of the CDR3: TGTGCCAGCAGCCCGAGGACCGGTAATGAAAAACTGTTTTTT. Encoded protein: CASSPRTGNEKLFF.